This T cell receptor (beta chain) was sequenced in a study of pediatric ulcerative colitis. Method: immunoSEQ multiplex PCR; TCRdb's copy keeps in-frame clones and lacks some. Of 50,000 to 65,000 clones in the sample, roughly nine tenths are singletons; the top ten hold 3% to 4.5%. Germline V gene data show CDR1 as SGHDT and CDR2 as YYEEEE. The CDR3 is made up of 17 amino acids. Between the trimmed V and J ends, which lost 4 bases and 0 bases, there was a span of 17 bases. The chain employs TRBV5-6 and TRBJ2-1; D call uncertain. The receptor comes from a boy younger than 18 with severe ulcerative colitis. The sequenced sample was blood. CDR3 sequence: CASSLETGRSSYNEQFF. In DNA, the CDR3 is TGTGCCAGCAGCCTGGAAACGGGCCGCAGCTCCTACAATGAGCAGTTCTTC.